This TCR beta chain appears in the sequencing data of a study of T cell responses to AZD1222 COVID-19 vaccine (dated by TCRdb to the early 2020s). As for the study more broadly: TCR sequencing was performed for 233 trial participants, of whom 200 to 220 were given two doses of AZD1222 and around 25 were given two doses of MenACWY control vaccine. Trial participants were enrolled by age into 18-55, 56-69 and 70-plus year subgroups, with around 140, 26 and 57 TCR-sequenced participants respectively.

The CDR3 runs 17 amino acids, cysteine and phenylalanine included. Only CDR3 DNA remains: 51 bases, in frame from the first base. The research as a whole found: The whole spike protein was spanned by vaccine-associated CD4 TCRs, and dominant responses were seen in regions 160-218 and 743-854. Epitopes outside the regions mutated in the B.1.351 and B.1.1.7 variants were reportedly recognized by nearly half of the unique spike-specific TCRs. Participants were mostly white British and included more females than males, and it was suggested by the authors that clonal diversity may have been underestimated. The 56-69-year group was small, and its depth increase did not reach significance, likely because of low power. After two AZD1222 doses, both the breadth and the depth of spike-specific TCRs were significantly higher than at day 0 and than in MenACWY recipients. Only six AZD1222 recipients were SARS-CoV-2 seropositive at baseline, limiting conclusions about previously exposed vaccinees. Because no day 14 peak-response samples were available, repertoires were characterized only after the peak T cell response.

The CDR3 regions of human TCRbeta chains were subjected to immunosequencing. As for how the authors treated the data: TCRs in the repertoires were compared against a reference library of SARS-CoV-2-specific TCRs that had been generated with the MIRA antigen-specificity platform. Breadth meant the fraction of unique TCRs that were SARS-CoV-2-associated, whereas depth meant the fraction of total T cells that were SARS-CoV-2-associated. Each spike-specific TCR was assigned to its reactive spike region and to a CD4 or CD8 class using the MIRA data. Log10-transformed breadth and depth values were compared by one-way ANOVA with Sidak's multiple comparisons tests. Not all clones reach the TCRdb copy of this immuneACCESS table, which keeps in-frame sequences only. Checked studies attribute under half of the gap to unresolved V genes and leave the rest unexplained. From that table come the V and J calls and clone size; the DNA was used to work out D and trimming. The sample table contains 150,000 to 200,000 clones; only one count was recorded for approximately 92% of them. The top ten constitute 1% of the sample.

About this clone: Its antigen is not yet known. Qualities for individual bases were not recorded, and no much larger clone is one base off.

What the time point label conveys for this sample: about 28 days (+/-7) after the second vaccine dose. Interpreted using the paper, the treatment or condition label stands for: meningococcal conjugate vaccine given as trial control. The vaccinee samples were drawn from two UK trials, COV001 and COV002, one of which was a single-blind randomized controlled phase 2/3 trial testing AZD1222 (ChAdOx1 nCoV-19) in healthy adults. For TCRbeta chain sequencing, PBMC samples from trial participants were taken at day 0 and at day 28 after the second dose. The source is an adult who received the MenACWY meningococcal vaccine as a control. The sequence is built from TRBV21-1 and TRBJ1-6. TRBV21-1 is recorded as a pseudogene. The starting material was peripheral blood, obtained 28 days after the second dose of the MenACWY control vaccine. The bases read TGTGCCAGCAGCAAAGGGCCGGGATTCTCCTATAATTCACCCCTCCACTTT. Translation gives CASSKGPGFSYNSPLHF.